This entry lists 18 T cell receptor beta chains sequenced from one sample in a study of PD-L1 blockade in urothelial cancer. Repertoires were generated with immunoSEQ multiplex PCR, while TCRdb's copy carries only in-frame clones and drops some. This table holds more than 40,000 clones, around 85% found once. The specimen was PBMCs, collected around atezolizumab (anti-PD-L1) treatment. These receptors came from a man aged 60-69 years with urothelial cancer.

The chain couples TRBV7-9 to TRBJ1-3; a weak D match, TRBD1 (5 bases). Trimming shortened V by 3 bases and J by 3 bases, and 15 bases separated the two germline ends. This CDR3 has 16 amino acids. In germline, CDR1 is SEHNR, CDR2 FQNEAQ (reference sequence). DNA of the CDR3: TGTGCCAGCAGCTTGGAGGGTTGGGACCTTGGAAACACCATATATTTT. Translated: CASSLEGWDLGNTIYF. The full variable domain, rest sourced from reference TRBV7-9 and TRBJ1-3, is DTGVSQNPRHKITKRGQNVTFRCDPISEHNRLYWYRQTLGQGPEFLTYFQNEAQLEKSRLLSDRFSAERPKGSFSTLEIQRTEQGDSAMYLCASSLEGWDLGNTIYFGEGSWLTVV.

This chain joins TRBV29-1 and TRBJ1-4; no clear D. The CDR3 length is 13 residues. Germline V gives CDR1 SQVTM, CDR2 ANQGSEA. V was clipped by 6 bases and J by 7 bases, with 15 bases between them. As DNA, the CDR3 is TGCAGCGTGGAACAAGCCGCGAGTGAAAAACTGTTTTTT. Residues: CSVEQAASEKLFF.

The chain joins TRBV19 to TRBJ2-1, with TRBD2 matching over 10 bases. The CDR3 is made up of 16 amino acids. CDR1 and CDR2 (germline): LNHDA, SQIVND (reference sequence). V lost 3 bases to trimming and J lost 7 bases; unmatched junction nucleotides: 9. The CDR3 DNA is TGTGCCAGTAGTATCGGTCTAGCGGGAGTAATAAATGAGCAGTTCTTC. Its protein product is CASSIGLAGVINEQFF.

The genes are TRBV11-3 and TRBJ2-3; 8 nucleotides line up with TRBD1. The germline gives CDR1 SGHNT, CDR2 YENEEA. The V segment lost 5 bases and the J segment 11 bases; nucleotides outside the gene matches: 6. This CDR3 is built from 12 residues. This chain's CDR3 is CASSPGQGGQYF. The CDR3 bases are TGTGCCAGCAGCCCAGGACAGGGAGGGCAGTATTTT. The whole variable domain, remainder taken from reference TRBV11-3 and TRBJ2-3, is EAGVVQSPRYKIIEKKQPVAFWCNPISGHNTLYWYLQNLGQGPELLIRYENEEAVDDSQLPKDRFSAERLKGVDSTLKIQPAELGDSAVYLCASSPGQGGQYFGPGTRLTVL.

The chain is built from TRBV28 and TRBJ1-4, with 8 bases identical to TRBD1. Germline V gives CDR1 MDHEN, CDR2 SYDVKM. This CDR3 comprises 17 residues. J lost 2 bases, V lost 5 bases, and 10 bases had no gene match. CDR3 nucleotide sequence: TGTGCCAGCAGTACCAGGGGGCGCTTGCGTACTAATGAAAAACTGTTTTTT. It is translated as CASSTRGRLRTNEKLFF. The whole variable domain, remainder taken from reference TRBV28 and TRBJ1-4, is DVKVTQSSRYLVKRTGEKVFLECVQDMDHENMFWYRQDPGLGLRLIYFSYDVKMKEKGDIPEGYSVSREKKERFSLILESASTNQTSMYLCASSTRGRLRTNEKLFFGSGTQLSVL.

This clone was counted only a few times. V gene TRBV30 combines with J gene TRBJ1-1; D unclear. Germline V gene sequence: CDR1 GTSNPN, CDR2 SVGIG (reference sequence). This CDR3 region has 12 residues. Trimming left V 0 bases short and J 8 bases short, with 10 bases between. CDR3 region: CAWSVDFREAFF. CDR3 bases: TGTGCCTGGAGTGTAGATTTCAGGGAAGCTTTCTTT.

J is TRBJ2-2 and V is TRBV9; 8 bases match TRBD1. V lost 0 bases and J lost 5; bases outside the gene matches: 3. CDR1 is SGDLS, CDR2 YYNGEE, per germline. The CDR3 runs to 15 residues. CDR3 nucleotides: TGTGCCAGCAGCGTAGCCGACAGGGGTACCGGGGAGCTGTTTTTT. Translation gives CASSVADRGTGELFF.

The chain uses TRBV19 and TRBJ1-5; D is unclear. Between the trimmed V and J ends, which lost 7 bases and 1 base, there was a span of 8 bases. Germline V gene data show CDR1 as LNHDA and CDR2 as SQIVND (reference sequence). The CDR3 covers 13 residues. In nucleotides, the CDR3 is TGTGCCAGTACCCCTTCGAGCAATCAGCCCCAGCATTTT. Its translation: CASTPSSNQPQHF.

The chain employs TRBV6-1 and TRBJ2-1, with D tentatively TRBD2 (7 bases). Germline assignment: CDR1 MNHNS and CDR2 SASEGT. V lost 3 bases and J lost 7, with 22 bases in between. This CDR3 has 17 residues. Written as DNA, the CDR3 is TGTGCCAGCAGTGACGCTGGGGGCGGGAGAAGCAGTAATGAGCAGTTCTTC. It yields the protein CASSDAGGGRSSNEQFF.

The rearrangement joins TRBV27 to TRBJ2-2, with 7 bases matching TRBD1. CDR3 length equals 16 residues. With V trimmed by 3 bases and J by 4 bases, 8 bases remained unmatched. Germline-derived CDR1 and CDR2 are MNHEY and SMNVEV (reference sequence). The CDR3 DNA reads as TGTGCCAGCAGTTTGAAGTACAGGGGTGGCACCGGGGAGCTGTTTTTT. Translated: CASSLKYRGGTGELFF.

The rearrangement links TRBV5-1 to TRBJ2-3; 13 bases agree with TRBD2. CDR3 size: 16 residues. After removal of 2 bases from V and 3 bases from J, the junction contained 3 bases not matched to a gene. Per the germline V gene, CDR1 is SGHRS and CDR2 is YFSETQ. The CDR3 nucleotides read TGCGCCAGCAGCTTCCGGACTAGCGGGGGAACAGATACGCAGTATTTT. As protein: CASSFRTSGGTDTQYF.

This clone occurred a few times. This chain joins TRBV5-1 and TRBJ1-5, with TRBD1 matching over 11 bases. The CDR3 sequence is 15 residues long. Germline V lookup: CDR1 SGHRS, CDR2 YFSETQ. V was pared by 4 bases and J by 4 bases, with 4 bases of the junction left unmatched. CDR3 coding DNA: TGCGCCAGCAGCCTGGGACAGGGGGAAAATCAGCCCCAGCATTTT. It is translated as CASSLGQGENQPQHF.

In its sample, this clone was seen a few times. The chain recombines TRBV28 with TRBJ1-2; TRBD1 matches at 7 bases. The CDR3 is 12 residues long. V shed 10 bases, J shed 4 bases, and the junction held 6 bases outside the gene matches. In germline, CDR1 is MDHEN, CDR2 SYDVKM. In nucleotides, the CDR3 is TGTGCCACAGGGGGTGAGATCTATGGCTACACCTTC. It yields the protein CATGGEIYGYTF.

The rearrangement links TRBV6-5 to TRBJ1-1; TRBD1 is a possible D gene (5 bases). CDR3 length: 15 residues. CDR1 and CDR2 (germline): MNHEY, SVGAGI. The V end lost 4 bases, the J end lost 1 base, and 13 bases lay between the germline ends. CDR3 residues: CASSSGQLTNTEAFF. CDR3 sequence (DNA): TGTGCCAGCAGTTCAGGACAACTCACGAACACTGAAGCTTTCTTT.

The chain has TRBV10-3 and TRBJ2-3; possible D gene TRBD1, 6 bases. Deletions cut 0 bases from V and 0 bases from J, with 16 bases between. CDR1 is ENHRY, CDR2 SYGVKD, per germline. CDR3 size: 18 residues. This CDR3 is CAISESPDSRASTDTQYF. The CDR3 DNA reads as TGTGCCATCAGTGAGTCTCCGGACAGTCGGGCTAGCACAGATACGCAGTATTTT.

The chain employs TRBV4-1 and TRBJ2-7; tentatively, D is TRBD1 (7 bases). The ends were cut back, 1 base at V and 2 bases at J, with 15 bases in the middle. The germline V gene encodes CDR1 MGHRA and CDR2 YSYEKL. The CDR3 runs to 16 residues. The CDR3 coding sequence is TGCGCCAGCAGCCAAGTCGCGGGACAGATAGCCTACGAGCAGTACTTC. It yields the protein CASSQVAGQIAYEQYF.

The V call is TRBV30, the J call TRBJ1-1, with D perhaps matching TRBD1 (5 bases). The CDR3 is 11 amino acids. V gave up 4 bases and J gave up 6 bases, with 9 bases separating them. CDR1 and CDR2 from the germline V gene are GTSNPN and SVGIG (reference sequence). The CDR3 coding sequence is TGTGCCTGGACAGGGAGGGCTGAAGCTTTCTTT. Protein: CAWTGRAEAFF.

This chain links TRBV28 with TRBJ2-1; the D gene is possibly TRBD2 (6 bases). CDR1 is MDHEN and CDR2 is SYDVKM in the germline V gene. V dropped 3 bases and J dropped 0 bases, with 6 bases sitting between them. The CDR3 has 14 amino acids. The CDR3 nucleotides are TGTGCCAGCAGTTTGGAGGGCTCCTACAATGAGCAGTTCTTC. Translating it yields CASSLEGSYNEQFF.